Shown below are 19 T cell receptor beta chains from a single sample sequenced in a study of blood T cell repertoires in COVID-19. TCRdb's table, derived via immunoSEQ multiplex PCR, lists solely in-frame clones and lacks some. Among about 70,000 clones listed, roughly 81% were seen once. Material: peripheral blood. The receptor set was obtained from a woman in her 70s with acute or convalescent COVID-19.

V and J are TRBV27 and TRBJ1-6; no firm D call. The CDR3 runs 13 residues. Trimming stripped 6 bases from V and 0 bases from J, with 3 bases between. Germline assignment: CDR1 MNHEY and CDR2 SMNVEV (reference sequence). The CDR3 region has the DNA TGTGCCAGCAGGGCCTCCTATAATTCACCCCTCCACTTT. Amino acids: CASRASYNSPLHF.

The chain has TRBV19 and TRBJ1-4; 9 bases agree with TRBD1. The germline V gene encodes CDR1 LNHDA and CDR2 SQIVND (reference sequence). This CDR3 has 16 residues. J gave up 5 bases and V 6 bases, and 10 bases lay outside the gene matches. CDR3 sequence: CASRTHTGGANEKLFF. The CDR3 DNA is TGTGCCAGTAGGACTCATACAGGGGGCGCCAATGAAAAACTGTTTTTT. Supplemented by reference TRBV19 and TRBJ1-4, the full variable domain reads DGGITQSPKYLFRKEGQNVTLSCEQNLNHDAMYWYRQDPGQGLRLIYYSQIVNDFQKGDIAEGYSVSREKKESFPLTVTSAQKNPTAFYLCASRTHTGGANEKLFFGSGTQLSVL.

This clone was seen only once. The chain combines TRBV5-1 with TRBJ1-2, with a weak D call TRBD1 (5 bases). The CDR3 has 16 amino acids. Germline CDR1 reads SGHRS; CDR2 reads YFSETQ. V was cut by 4 bases and J by 4 bases, with 20 bases left in between. CDR3 coding DNA: TGCGCCAGCAGCCTTGAAGGGCTCGGGGGTGGCTATGGCTACACCTTC. Translating gives CASSLEGLGGGYGYTF.

The gene calls are TRBV7-6 and TRBJ2-2, with 7 bases fitting TRBD2. CDR3 length: 15 residues. Germline loops: CDR1 SGHVS, CDR2 FNYEAQ. V shed 6 bases, J shed 1 base, and the junction held 5 bases outside the gene matches. The CDR3: CASSVGLLNTGELFF. For the CDR3, the DNA is TGTGCCAGCAGTGTGGGACTACTGAACACCGGGGAGCTGTTTTTT.

This clone has a single count. The chain links TRBV19 to TRBJ1-1; 8 bases align to TRBD1. This CDR3 region has 13 residues. Trimming removed 7 bases from V and 3 bases from J; junction bases left unmatched: 4. Germline CDR1 LNHDA, CDR2 SQIVND (reference sequence). This chain's CDR3 is CASKTDRDTEAFF. The CDR3 DNA reads TGTGCCAGTAAGACGGACAGGGACACTGAAGCTTTCTTT.

The CDR3 DNA follows: TGTGCCATCAGTGTAGGACAGGGGGCCTCCTACGAGCAGTACTTC. It specifies CAISVGQGASYEQYF. The gene calls are TRBV10-3 and TRBJ2-7, with 11 bases matching TRBD1. V gave up 4 bases and J gave up 0 bases; unmatched junction bases: 2. CDR1 is ENHRY and CDR2 is SYGVKD in the germline V gene. This CDR3 is 15 amino acids long.

The J gene is TRBJ1-5, the V gene TRBV19, with TRBD1 as a possible D gene (5 bases). The CDR3 covers 16 residues. Germline lookup yields CDR1 LNHDA and CDR2 SQIVND (reference sequence). V lost 9 bases to trimming and J lost 0 bases, with 18 bases between them. DNA of the CDR3: TGTGCCAGCTCCCCTGACAGACCTAATAGCAATCAGCCCCAGCATTTT. Protein sequence: CASSPDRPNSNQPQHF.

The chain links TRBV18 to TRBJ1-1; D call uncertain. The CDR3 length is 11 residues. Trimming pared 3 bases from V and 8 bases from J, leaving 7 bases between. Germline V gene sequence: CDR1 KGHSH, CDR2 LQKENI. The DNA for the CDR3 is TGTGCCAGCTCACCTCGGGTCGAAGCTTTCTTT. As protein: CASSPRVEAFF.

The chain employs TRBV10-3 and TRBJ2-1; 8 bases align to TRBD2. This CDR3 is 16 amino acids long. The V and J ends lost 7 bases and 0 bases, in that order; junction bases with no gene match: 8. Germline CDR1 is ENHRY and CDR2 is SYGVKD. CDR3 nucleotides: TGTGCCATCAAAGGTAGCGGGGCGAGCTCCTACAATGAGCAGTTCTTC. Its translation: CAIKGSGASSYNEQFF.

The V and J genes are TRBV7-8 and TRBJ2-7; a weak D match, TRBD2 (6 bases). The CDR3 is 15 residues long. V lost 5 bases, J lost 6 bases, and 20 bases lay in between. Germline V gives CDR1 SGHVS, CDR2 FQNEAQ. The CDR3 DNA follows: TGTGCCAGCAGCCAAAGGGGACTCGACTTCGCCGAGCAGTACTTC. This gives the protein CASSQRGLDFAEQYF.

This clone appeared many times. The chain joins TRBV7-9 to TRBJ2-7, with 7 bases lining up with TRBD2. Germline assignment: CDR1 SEHNR and CDR2 FQNEAQ (reference sequence). V lost 8 bases, J lost 3 bases, and 13 bases stayed unmatched. This CDR3 is built from 15 residues. Here the CDR3 reads CASGGRVPPYYEQYF. The CDR3 nucleotides are TGTGCCAGCGGTGGGAGGGTCCCCCCCTACTACGAGCAGTACTTC.

The chain recombines TRBV11-2 with TRBJ2-1; 11 bases match TRBD2. With 5 bases clipped from V and 4 bases from J, the junction kept 13 bases outside the gene matches. The length of the CDR3 is 18 residues. From germline, CDR1 is SGHAT and CDR2 FQNNGV. The CDR3 bases are TGTGCCAGCAGCCCAGAGGGTAGCGGGAGGGCCTTTTACAATGAGCAGTTCTTC. It translates to CASSPEGSGRAFYNEQFF.

The chain is built from TRBV5-4 and TRBJ2-5; the match to TRBD2 covers 10 bases. Germline values: CDR1 SGHNT, CDR2 YYREEE (reference sequence). The length of the CDR3 is 15 residues. V was pared by 4 bases and J by 2 bases, with 5 bases of the junction left unmatched. The CDR3, as DNA: TGTGCCAGCAGCCTACGGACTAGCGGTCAAGAGACCCAGTACTTC. Its protein product is CASSLRTSGQETQYF.

This clone showed up just a few times. The J gene is TRBJ2-5, the V gene TRBV3-1 (or the pseudogene TRBV3-2); TRBD2 matches 10 bases. The CDR3 is 18 residues long. The junction had 8 bases not matched to a gene; V was cut back by 0 bases and J by 1 base. Germline V gene data show CDR1 as LGHDT and CDR2 as YNNKEL (reference sequence). The CDR3 sequence is CASSQDGRTSGTQETQYF. CDR3 bases: TGTGCCAGCAGCCAAGACGGGCGAACTAGCGGGACCCAAGAGACCCAGTACTTC.

This clone has a handful of counts. The chain couples TRBV19 to TRBJ1-6; 7 positions match TRBD1. CDR3 size: 14 residues. Germline V gene lookup returns CDR1 LNHDA and CDR2 SQIVND (reference sequence). Trimming at V came to 5 bases and at J to 8 bases, leaving 6 bases not matched to a gene. The CDR3 nucleotides are TGTGCCAGTAGTCGGACAGGACGTTATTCACCCCTCCACTTT. Its translation is CASSRTGRYSPLHF.

V usage is TRBV6-1 and J usage is TRBJ1-2; no definite D call. V was pared by 2 bases and J by 0 bases, with 13 bases between. Looked up from germline, CDR1 is MNHNS and CDR2 is SASEGT. This CDR3 comprises 16 residues. The CDR3 is CASSERGRPANYGYTF. The CDR3, as DNA: TGTGCCAGCAGTGAAAGAGGGAGACCGGCTAACTATGGCTACACCTTC.

The V call is TRBV6-5, the J call TRBJ1-1; D is unclear. Deletions cut 5 bases from V and 5 bases from J, with 12 bases between. CDR3 size: 13 residues. Germline lookup yields CDR1 MNHEY and CDR2 SVGAGI. CDR3 nucleotide sequence: TGTGCCAGCAGTCTGAATTGGGAGACTGAAGCTTTCTTT. As protein: CASSLNWETEAFF.

The CDR3, as DNA: TGTGCCAGCAGTTGGGGACAGAACCTAGGTTCACCCCTCCACTTT. Translation gives CASSWGQNLGSPLHF. The V and J genes are TRBV5-4 and TRBJ1-6; 7 bases align to TRBD1. The CDR3 consists of 15 residues. Germline V lookup: CDR1 SGHNT, CDR2 YYREEE (reference sequence). Trimming took 5 bases from V and 9 from J; bases not matched to a gene: 11.

The chain joins TRBV6-5 to TRBJ1-5; 7 bases fit TRBD1. With V trimmed by 8 bases and J by 7 bases, 11 bases remained unmatched. The CDR3 loop spans 14 amino acids. In germline, CDR1 is MNHEY, CDR2 SVGAGI. This chain's CDR3 is CASAQGGVGQPQHF. CDR3 DNA sequence: TGTGCCAGCGCCCAGGGGGGTGTGGGCCAGCCCCAGCATTTT.